This T cell receptor (beta chain) comes out of a study of blood T cell repertoires in COVID-19. Study overall: Specimens from acute and convalescent COVID-19 originated in the United States, Italy and Spain. T cells, B-cell-depleted T cells, or PBMCs supplied cDNA or gDNA.

This clone appeared a single time. In the source study's methods: The authors estimated nucleated cell counts from reference gene primer amplification. Method: immunoSEQ multiplex PCR; TCRdb's copy keeps in-frame clones and lacks some. V and J calls and clone size are as listed in that table; D and trimming were resolved from the DNA. Seen here are about 310,000 clones, over 75% observed once, and the top ten hold 1%. Germline V gene lookup returns CDR1 SGHRS and CDR2 YFSETQ. The CDR3 is 15 amino acids. V lost 4 bases to trimming and J lost 6 bases; unmatched junction nucleotides: 7. The V call is TRBV5-1, the J call TRBJ1-6, with 7 bases fitting TRBD1. This TCR derives from a man aged 45-65 years with active or convalescent COVID-19. Sequences were obtained from peripheral blood. The DNA for the CDR3 is TGCGCCAGCAGCACACAGGGGTTTTCTAATTCACCCCTCCACTTT. This encodes CASSTQGFSNSPLHF.